This TCR beta chain was retrieved from a study of PD-L1 blockade in urothelial cancer. Study details: It was at 3 weeks (second dose) and 6 weeks after treatment start that blood was analyzed. T cell content in blood samples showed a median of 141,255.

Some clones are missing from TCRdb's copy, which holds only in-frame ones; the method was immunoSEQ multiplex PCR. The sample has around 100,000 clones, around 90% seen once. This clone was detected only once. Time point: peripheral blood 6 weeks after treatment start. Pretreatment and on-treatment blood mononuclear cell samples were taken, totaling between 1 and 8 time points per patient. Germline CDR1 and CDR2: SGHNT and YYREEE (reference sequence). Trimming removed 3 bases at V and 7 bases at J, with 17 bases between. This CDR3 has 14 residues. The sequenced sample was PBMCs, obtained around atezolizumab (anti-PD-L1) treatment. This chain uses TRBV5-4 with TRBJ2-7, with unresolved D. The clonotype comes from a man aged 60 to 75 with urothelial cancer. The CDR3 reads CASSSYTGSGEQYF. In DNA form, the CDR3 reads TGTGCCAGCAGCTCTTACACGGGTTCGGGTGAGCAGTACTTC.